What follows are 22 T cell receptor beta chains derived from one specimen sequenced in a study of monozygotic twins with inflammatory bowel disease. TCRdb reprocessed the 5' RACE reads, keeping one entry per CDR3 protein, no DNA. The repertoire table contains around 370,000 distinct CDR3 sequences. The sequenced sample consisted of blood. The receptor set was obtained from a human donor with ulcerative colitis or Crohn's disease, or a healthy co-twin of an affected twin (not recorded which).

This chain connects TRBV6-2 or TRBV6-3 to TRBJ2-7; no DNA is available, so the TRBD2 call from TCRdb remains unchecked. The germline V gene has CDR1 MNHEY and CDR2 SVGEGT. The CDR3 sequence is 15 residues long. The CDR3 region is CASRRDGTGSYEQYF.

The genes are TRBV5-1 and TRBJ1-1; the TRBD1 assignment by TCRdb is unverifiable without DNA. Germline loops: CDR1 SGHRS, CDR2 YFSETQ. The CDR3 length is 15 residues. CDR3 sequence reads: CASSSQDRGHTEAFF.

V gene TRBV5-1 combines with J gene TRBJ2-5; no DNA is available, so the TRBD2 call from TCRdb remains unchecked. Germline lookup yields CDR1 SGHRS and CDR2 YFSETQ. The CDR3 is made up of 16 amino acids. The CDR3 here is CASSGGLAVGQETQYF.

The genes are TRBV29-1 and TRBJ1-5; TCRdb's D call of TRBD1 is untestable without DNA. CDR1 is SQVTM and CDR2 is ANQGSEA in the germline V gene. This CDR3 spans 14 amino acids. The CDR3 region is CSVGQGTGNQPQHF.

The chain employs TRBV12-3 or TRBV12-4 and TRBJ2-5; the D call of TRBD1 rests on TCRdb alone, since no DNA is present to check it. This CDR3 comprises 14 residues. This CDR3 is CASSPGTGGETQYF.

The chain couples TRBV5-1 to TRBJ2-3. The CDR3 runs 16 residues. The V gene's germline CDR1 is SGHRS and CDR2 YFSETQ. The CDR3 reads CASSFLKAVGTDTQYF.

The chain couples TRBV19 to TRBJ2-7; TCRdb calls TRBD1, which cannot be checked without DNA. CDR1 LNHDA and CDR2 SQIVND come from the germline V gene (reference sequence). The CDR3 is 15 residues long. CDR3 protein: CASSSYGDRAYEQYF.

V gene TRBV7-3 combines with J gene TRBJ2-5; TCRdb picks TRBD1, but there is no DNA to check that call. CDR1 and CDR2 (germline): SGHTA, FQGTGA. CDR3 length equals 14 residues. The CDR3 reads CASSRDRGRETQYF.

This chain uses TRBV6-5 with TRBJ1-2; TCRdb names TRBD1, which stays unverified in the absence of DNA. The germline V gene encodes CDR1 MNHEY and CDR2 SVGAGI. The CDR3 loop spans 15 amino acids. CDR3 sequence: CASSYGAGSIYGYTF.

This chain uses TRBV7-2 with TRBJ2-3; TCRdb names TRBD2, which stays unverified in the absence of DNA. The CDR3 contains 14 residues. Germline V gene sequence: CDR1 SGHTA, CDR2 FQGNSA. CDR3 loop: CASSFAGQTDTQYF.

V gene TRBV30 combines with J gene TRBJ2-7; TCRdb indicates TRBD1, and absent DNA this call remains unverified. From germline, CDR1 is GTSNPN and CDR2 SVGIG (reference sequence). The CDR3 runs 12 residues. Here the CDR3 reads CAWSPGPPGWYF.

J is TRBJ2-7 and V is TRBV20-1; as DNA is missing, the TRBD1 call by TCRdb cannot be tested. This CDR3 is built from 14 residues. From germline, CDR1 is DFQATT and CDR2 SNEGSKA (reference sequence). This CDR3 reads CSVSVGTGGYEQYF.

The rearrangement links TRBV5-1 to TRBJ2-7; TCRdb gives TRBD1 as the D gene, but with no DNA this cannot be confirmed. This CDR3 is built from 15 residues. Germline V gene data show CDR1 as SGHRS and CDR2 as YFSETQ. The CDR3 here is CASSLRGAVGLEQYF.

The chain couples TRBV4-3 to TRBJ2-3. The CDR3 is 15 residues long. Germline values: CDR1 LGHNA, CDR2 YSLEER. This CDR3 reads CASSQDPISTDTQYF.

V usage is TRBV11-2 and J usage is TRBJ1-6; the D gene TCRdb calls, TRBD1, cannot be checked with no DNA. In germline, CDR1 is SGHAT, CDR2 FQNNGV. This CDR3 comprises 19 residues. The CDR3 sequence is CASSLDPPIRDRINSPLHF.

V gene TRBV18 combines with J gene TRBJ2-3; there is no DNA to check the TCRdb D call of TRBD2. This CDR3 region has 16 residues. The V gene's germline CDR1 is KGHSH and CDR2 LQKENI. CDR3 sequence reads: CASSPSPSGGGDTQYF.

The rearrangement joins TRBV5-1 to TRBJ2-6; as DNA is missing, the TRBD1 call by TCRdb cannot be tested. The CDR3 is 17 amino acids. The germline V gene encodes CDR1 SGHRS and CDR2 YFSETQ. CDR3 loop: CASSPGRVFSGANVLTF.

The J gene is TRBJ2-6, the V gene TRBV9; TCRdb lists TRBD2, though no DNA is available to test this call. The CDR3 consists of 16 residues. Germline V CDR1 and CDR2: SGDLS, YYNGEE. The CDR3 here is CASSGKRGSGANVLTF.

Here the CDR3 reads CASSLDAGPVPDF. The V call is TRBV5-1, the J call TRBJ2-7; TCRdb calls TRBD1, which cannot be checked without DNA. Germline CDR1 and CDR2: SGHRS and YFSETQ. The CDR3 is 13 residues long. Combining the CDR3 with reference TRBV5-1 and TRBJ2-7 gives the whole variable domain KAGVTQTPRYLIKTRGQQVTLSCSPISGHRSVSWYQQTPGQGLQFLFEYFSETQRNKGNFPGRFSGRQFSNSRSEMNVSTLELGDSALYLCASSLDAGPVPDFGPGTRLTVT.

The rearrangement joins TRBV7-8 to TRBJ1-2; TCRdb names TRBD1, which stays unverified in the absence of DNA. The CDR3 has 16 residues. Looked up from germline, CDR1 is SGHVS and CDR2 is FQNEAQ. The CDR3 reads CASSLAEPQGSYGYTF.

The V gene is TRBV6-5, the J gene TRBJ2-7; TCRdb designates TRBD1, a call that cannot be tested without DNA. Germline V gene lookup returns CDR1 MNHEY and CDR2 SVGAGI. This CDR3 comprises 13 residues. The CDR3 reads CASRGGDFHEQYF.

The chain links TRBV7-2 to TRBJ2-5; the TCRdb call, TRBD2, lacks DNA for checking. Germline V gene lookup returns CDR1 SGHTA and CDR2 FQGNSA. The CDR3 spans 15 residues. The chain's CDR3 is CASSLIGGRGETQYF.